This entry lists 12 T cell receptor beta chains sequenced from one sample in a study of blood T cell repertoires in COVID-19. TCRdb keeps only in-frame clones here, not all; method: immunoSEQ multiplex PCR. The table has about 160,000 clones, 80% seen once. Sequenced: PBMCs or T cells enriched from blood (not recorded which). These receptors came from a man in his forties who had recovered from COVID-19.

This clone has a handful of counts. The J gene is TRBJ1-3, the V gene TRBV9; tentative D call: TRBD1 (5 bases). Germline loops: CDR1 SGDLS, CDR2 YYNGEE. This CDR3 is built from 19 residues. With 3 bases removed from V and 0 bases from J, the gap between germline ends came to 22 bases. CDR3 amino acids: CASSAHLLPGRSSGNTIYF. CDR3 coding DNA: TGTGCCAGCAGCGCCCATCTTTTGCCAGGGCGTTCCTCTGGAAACACCATATATTTT.

The rearrangement joins TRBV5-4 to TRBJ2-2; TRBD1 is a possible D gene (5 bases). This CDR3 spans 16 amino acids. Germline CDR1 reads SGHNT; CDR2 reads YYREEE (reference sequence). The V and J ends lost 4 bases and 4 bases respectively, with 17 bases between them. The CDR3 DNA follows: TGTGCCAGCAGCCCTCAGGGCACCCCCGGCACCGGGGAGCTGTTTTTT. It codes for CASSPQGTPGTGELFF. The entire variable domain, with the rest obtained from reference TRBV5-4 and TRBJ2-2, is as follows: ETGVTQSPTHLIKTRGQQVTLRCSSQSGHNTVSWYQQALGQGPQFIFQYYREEENGRGNFPPRFSGLQFPNYSSELNVNALELDDSALYLCASSPQGTPGTGELFFGEGSRLTVL.

This chain connects TRBV5-1 to TRBJ1-2; D possibly corresponds to TRBD1 (5 bases). Germline values: CDR1 SGHRS, CDR2 YFSETQ. CDR3 size: 16 residues. V gave up 4 bases and J gave up 6 bases, with 22 bases separating them. CDR3 in DNA: TGCGCCAGCAGCATCCGGTGGGGTGCCCAAGGGGATGGCTACACCTTC. Translated: CASSIRWGAQGDGYTF.

This clone was counted a single time. CDR3: CASSYEPSRKGYTF. Here the CDR3 DNA reads TGTGCCAGCAGTTACGAGCCGTCCCGCAAGGGCTACACCTTC. The J gene is TRBJ1-2, the V gene TRBV6-5; D not resolved. The germline gives CDR1 MNHEY, CDR2 SVGAGI. Trimming left V 2 bases short and J 8 bases short, with 15 bases between. The CDR3 spans 14 residues.

The DNA for the CDR3 is TGTGCCAGCTCTAGCGGGGTGAGCTCCTACAATGAGCAGTTCTTC. It specifies CASSSGVSSYNEQFF. The V and J genes are TRBV27 and TRBJ2-1; 9 nucleotides line up with TRBD2. Germline assignment: CDR1 MNHEY and CDR2 SMNVEV (reference sequence). J lost 0 bases, V lost 8 bases, and 5 bases had no gene match. CDR3 length: 15 amino acids.

The chain joins TRBV9 to TRBJ2-3, with TRBD2 matching 12 bases. Germline V CDR1 and CDR2: SGDLS, YYNGEE. The CDR3 is 16 residues long. The ends lost 4 bases at V and 2 bases at J; junction bases unmatched: 5. The chain's CDR3 is CASSPRTSGATDTQYF. The CDR3 nucleotides read TGTGCCAGCAGCCCCAGGACTAGCGGGGCCACAGATACGCAGTATTTT.

This chain joins TRBV5-6 and TRBJ1-2; D remains ambiguous. Germline V gene sequence: CDR1 SGHDT, CDR2 YYEEEE. The CDR3 runs to 12 residues. V was clipped by 1 base and J by 5 bases, with 6 bases between them. The CDR3 loop is CASSLPQYGYTF. The CDR3 nucleotides read TGTGCCAGCAGCTTGCCCCAGTATGGCTACACCTTC.

This clone has just a few counts. The chain couples TRBV30 to TRBJ2-4; maybe TRBD2 (6 bases). Trimming stripped 2 bases from V and 2 bases from J, with 13 bases between. The CDR3 runs 15 residues. Germline assignment: CDR1 GTSNPN and CDR2 SVGIG (reference sequence). The CDR3, as DNA: TGTGCCTGGAGTCCGGCAGGGAGGACCAAAAACATTCAGTACTTC. Encoded protein: CAWSPAGRTKNIQYF. The full variable domain, in which reference TRBV30 and TRBJ2-4 provide the parts outside the CDR3, is SQTIHQWPATLVQPVGSPLSLECTVEGTSNPNLYWYRQAAGRGLQLLFYSVGIGQISSEVPQNLSASRPQDRQFILSSKKLLLSDSGFYLCAWSPAGRTKNIQYFGAGTRLSVL.

The chain employs TRBV14 and TRBJ1-1, with D possibly matching TRBD1 (5 bases). The germline CDR1 and CDR2 sequences are SGHDN and FVKESK. The V and J ends lost 1 base and 5 bases respectively, with 11 bases between them. This CDR3 comprises 14 residues. CDR3 sequence reads: CASSQVGGGTEAFF. The CDR3 nucleotides are TGTGCCAGCAGCCAAGTAGGCGGGGGGACTGAAGCTTTCTTT.

This chain connects TRBV9 to TRBJ1-1, with unresolved D. Trimming pared 0 bases from V and 1 base from J, leaving 10 bases between. This CDR3 has 15 amino acids. Germline V gives CDR1 SGDLS, CDR2 YYNGEE. The CDR3 nucleotides are TGTGCCAGCAGCGTAGGAGGGCCACAGAACACTGAAGCTTTCTTT. Amino acids: CASSVGGPQNTEAFF.

The gene calls are TRBV10-3 and TRBJ2-2, with 7 bases fitting TRBD2. CDR3 size: 15 residues. The ends lost 10 bases at V and 4 bases at J; junction bases unmatched: 12. From germline, CDR1 is ENHRY and CDR2 SYGVKD. The CDR3 is CATTPNGGSTGELFF. The CDR3 DNA sequence: TGTGCCACAACCCCAAACGGGGGGAGCACCGGGGAGCTGTTTTTT.

This clone was observed once. The chain employs TRBV7-9 and TRBJ1-5; 7 nucleotides match TRBD1. With V trimmed by 11 bases and J by 3 bases, 7 bases remained unmatched. The CDR3 runs 13 residues. The germline gives CDR1 SEHNR, CDR2 FQNEAQ (reference sequence). CDR3 in amino acids: CAGQGQANQPQHF. The CDR3 nucleotides read TGTGCCGGTCAAGGACAGGCCAATCAGCCCCAGCATTTT.